Below, 5 T cell receptor beta chains from the same sample are listed, as sequenced in a study of identical twins. TCRdb used MiXCR to reprocess the 5' RACE reads, holding one entry per CDR3 protein. The table includes 450,000 or so distinct CDR3 sequences, about 24% detected once. The same data also contributed to another study, on T cells expressing NK-cell markers.

Source material: CD4+ T cells sorted from blood. The receptors here all came from a woman under 30 in good health.

The J gene is TRBJ2-7, the V gene TRBV20-1; a possible D gene is TRBD2 (6 bases). This CDR3 has 13 amino acids. Trimming took off 1 base at V and 5 bases at J, with 12 bases between the two ends. The germline gives CDR1 DFQATT, CDR2 SNEGSKA (reference sequence). The CDR3 protein is CSARVLAKNEQYF. CDR3 bases: TGCAGTGCTAGAGTTCTAGCGAAAAACGAGCAGTACTTC.

This clonotype was observed a handful of times. The V gene is TRBV5-1, the J gene TRBJ2-2; unclear D gene. V was cut by 4 bases and J by 4 bases, with 14 bases left in between. CDR1 and CDR2 (germline): SGHRS, YFSETQ. The CDR3 length is 15 residues. The CDR3 nucleotides read TGCGCCAGCAGCCAGACACCCGCCTCCACCGGGGAGCTGTTTTTT. Its protein is CASSQTPASTGELFF.

The rearrangement uses TRBV6-1 and TRBJ2-3; 9 positions match TRBD2. CDR1 and CDR2 from the germline V gene are MNHNS and SASEGT. The CDR3 extends over 17 amino acids. V trimming: 6 bases; J trimming: 8 bases; junction bases outside the gene matches: 18. CDR3 sequence: CASSPVAGRGGAGTQYF. In nucleotides, the CDR3 is TGTGCCAGCAGCCCCGTCGCGGGGCGGGGGGGGGCGGGTACGCAGTATTTT.

The genes are TRBV20-1 and TRBJ2-2; TRBD1 aligns across 8 bases. The CDR3 consists of 15 residues. With V trimmed by 4 bases and J by 1 base, 5 bases remained unmatched. Per germline, CDR1 DFQATT and CDR2 SNEGSKA (reference sequence). DNA for the CDR3: TGCAGTGCTACCTGGACAGGGCTGAACACCGGGGAGCTGTTTTTT. Protein product: CSATWTGLNTGELFF.

This chain connects TRBV9 to TRBJ1-1, with 7 bases matching TRBD1. The V gene's germline CDR1 is SGDLS and CDR2 YYNGEE. J gave up 6 bases and V 0 bases, and 8 bases lay outside the gene matches. The CDR3 covers 15 residues. CDR3 loop: CASSVGHRGRSEAFF. In DNA, the CDR3 is TGTGCCAGCAGCGTAGGTCATAGGGGGCGGTCTGAAGCTTTCTTT.